This T cell receptor beta chain emerged from a study of T cell clones after liver transplantation. Study-level background: As an antigen-independent comparator, third-party-reactive TCRbeta sequences came from pre-transplant mixed lymphocyte reactions. The study, taken as a whole, reports: Low donor cell numbers restricted donor-reactive repertoire measurement in a couple of subjects. Migration into the graft, not deletion, may explain lost graft donor-reactive T cells.

The CDR3 is made up of 14 amino acids. CDR1 is SGHRS, CDR2 YFSETQ, per germline. V lost 3 bases and J lost 2, with 11 bases in between. The table came from immunoSEQ multiplex PCR; TCRdb's copy has only in-frame clones and leaves some out. The sample lists tens of thousands of clones; around four fifths were seen once. Worth noting for this clone: Its antigen is currently unknown.

This TCR came from a human patient who received a liver transplant. Some T cells may arise from the graft donor. Sequenced material: CD4+ T cells from blood, taken 48 months after liver transplant. The V and J genes are TRBV5-1 and TRBJ2-5; maybe TRBD1 (6 bases). The CDR3 is CASSYYGQQETQYF. In DNA, the CDR3 is TGCGCCAGCAGCTACTACGGACAGCAAGAGACCCAGTACTTC.